This T cell receptor beta chain is drawn from a study of T cells in Graves' hyperthyroidism and ophthalmopathy. There were TCR beta CDR3 regions amplified from RNA transcripts. First-round RT-PCR with HTBI primers amplified the TCR CDR3 region. TCRdb used MiXCR to reprocess the multiplex PCR reads, holding one entry per CDR3 protein. The profile covers 500,000 to 750,000 distinct CDR3 sequences, with about a sixth appearing a single time and about 7% taken by the ten largest. The germline V gene encodes CDR1 SGHKS and CDR2 YYEKEE (reference sequence). V was clipped by 10 bases and J by 6 bases, with 26 bases between them. The CDR3 is 15 residues long. This clonotype was seen only a few times. A much larger clone sits a single nucleotide away, making a read error possible. Stable Graves' hyperthyroidism meant no ophthalmopathy progression within 18 months.

The sequence came from a woman in her thirties with Graves' hyperthyroidism. The chain links TRBV5-5 to TRBJ2-7; D remains ambiguous. The sample comprised blood. The CDR3 sequence: CAGSPLGGTIFEQYF. Written as DNA, the CDR3 is TGTGCCGGCTCCCCCTTGGGCGGAACAATCTTCGAGCAGTACTTC.